In this sample, the clone carrying this T cell receptor beta chain turned up many times. With the library built for alpha chains, this beta chain is off target and its frequency is not meaningful. The data were taken from a study of spatial heterogeneity in lung cancer. About the study: Alpha-chain sequences were detected in numbers that were consistently lower than beta-chain sequences.

The CDR3 runs to 17 residues. V was trimmed by 3 bases and J by 0 bases, leaving 12 bases between them. Germline CDR1 is LNHDA and CDR2 is SQIVND (reference sequence). A distinct unique molecular identifier was carried by each TCR cDNA molecule. TCRdb passed the 5' RACE reads through MiXCR, listing each CDR3 protein once. The sample consists of 10,000 to 15,000 distinct CDR3 sequences, 5.2% of them appearing once. Specified time point: sample taken at primary tumor resection. The authors sequenced whole RNA from tumor, nontumor lung or frozen PBMC without sorting. 72 TRACERx patients with early, untreated non-small cell lung cancer donated samples.

Sequencing was performed on lung tumor tissue, taken at surgery. The chain joins TRBV19 to TRBJ2-6; TRBD1 might be the D (6 bases). The sequence derives from a human donor with early-stage non-small cell lung cancer. The CDR3 sequence: CASSISPGDSGANVLTF. The DNA for the CDR3 is TGTGCCAGTAGTATTTCCCCAGGGGACTCTGGGGCCAACGTCCTGACTTTC.